This T cell receptor (beta chain) comes out of a study of blood T cell repertoires in COVID-19. Background on the study: Sites in the United States, Italy and Spain provided acute and convalescent COVID-19 samples. PBMCs, B-cell-depleted T cells, or T cells were the source of the cDNA or gDNA that made up the material.

In the original analysis: Researchers report that nucleated cell counts were estimated from reference gene primer amplification. Using immunoSEQ multiplex PCR, the repertoire was profiled, and TCRdb retains in-frame clones only, with some absent. Clone size and the V and J calls come from that table; the DNA yielded D and trimming. The table lists about 62,000 clones, around 87% of them singletons. CDR3 length equals 13 residues. The V gene's germline CDR1 is SGHNT and CDR2 YYREEE (reference sequence). The V gene lost 4 bases and the J gene lost 6 bases, with 8 bases spanning the gap. The sample was peripheral blood. The receptor was derived from a woman aged 55-69 years with acute or convalescent COVID-19. This sequence joins TRBV5-4 and TRBJ1-6; no clear D gene. The CDR3 nucleotides are TGTGCCAGCAGCGTATACACTAATTCACCCCTCCACTTT. Translated: CASSVYTNSPLHF.